One sample yielded the 17 T cell receptor beta chains listed below, sequenced in a study of T cells in Graves' hyperthyroidism and ophthalmopathy. The investigators amplified TCR beta CDR3 regions from RNA transcripts. In the first-round RT-PCR of the TCR CDR3, the HTBI primer set was used. TCRdb independently ran MiXCR on the multiplex PCR reads; one entry per CDR3 protein. The sample includes some 400,000 distinct CDR3 sequences, about 15% of them seen just once. The sequenced material came from blood. These receptors were taken from a woman in her sixties or seventies with Graves' hyperthyroidism.

The table lists this clonotype with many counts. V gene TRBV20-1 combines with J gene TRBJ2-3; TRBD1 aligns across 10 bases. The CDR3 extends over 14 amino acids. CDR1 and CDR2 from the germline V gene are DFQATT and SNEGSKA (reference sequence). V was clipped by 3 bases and J by 4 bases; unmatched bases: 4. The CDR3 DNA follows: TGCAGTGCTAGGACAGGGGGCATAGCAGATACGCAGTATTTT. Its translation is CSARTGGIADTQYF.

This clonotype was picked up many times. The chain has TRBV18 and TRBJ1-1; 10 bases are shared with TRBD1. J lost 7 bases, V lost 2 bases, and 4 bases had no gene match. Germline V gene sequence: CDR1 KGHSH, CDR2 LQKENI. The CDR3 spans 14 residues. CDR3 protein: CASSPSGQGNEAFF. CDR3 in DNA: TGTGCCAGCTCACCATCGGGACAGGGGAATGAAGCTTTCTTT.

The chain is built from TRBV20-1 and TRBJ2-7; 11 bases match TRBD1. The CDR3 is made up of 16 amino acids. V dropped 3 bases and J dropped 3; count of bases not matched to a gene: 10. The germline V gene encodes CDR1 DFQATT and CDR2 SNEGSKA (reference sequence). The CDR3 sequence is CSASTGTGTGGYEQYF. The CDR3 DNA sequence: TGCAGTGCTAGTACTGGGACAGGGACAGGGGGCTACGAGCAGTACTTC.

In this sample, this clonotype turned up many times. The chain employs TRBV20-1 and TRBJ1-4; 7 bases line up with TRBD1. This CDR3 spans 13 amino acids. Germline V gene sequence: CDR1 DFQATT, CDR2 SNEGSKA (reference sequence). V lost 5 bases and J lost 8; bases outside the gene matches: 8. The CDR3, as DNA: TGCAGTGCTTTCCGACAGGGCCGGGAAAAACTGTTTTTT. This translates into CSAFRQGREKLFF.

J is TRBJ2-1 and V is TRBV19, with D tentatively TRBD1 (6 bases). The germline V gene encodes CDR1 LNHDA and CDR2 SQIVND (reference sequence). CDR3 length: 16 amino acids. With 5 bases removed from V and 3 bases from J, the gap between germline ends came to 17 bases. The chain's CDR3 is CASSPLGDTYYNEQFF. In nucleotides, the CDR3 is TGTGCCAGTAGTCCCTTGGGGGACACTTACTACAATGAGCAGTTCTTC.

The CDR3 DNA reads TGTGCCAGCAGTGTAACAGGGAAAAGCAATGAGCAGTTCTTC. The encoded protein is CASSVTGKSNEQFF. V gene TRBV2 combines with J gene TRBJ2-1; maybe TRBD1 (6 bases). The ends were cut back, 4 bases at V and 6 bases at J, with 13 bases in the middle. This CDR3 is 14 amino acids long. CDR1 is SNHLY, CDR2 FYNNEI, per germline.

The chain uses TRBV4-1 and TRBJ2-1, with TRBD2 matching 8 bases. J was trimmed by 15 bases and V by 1 base; bases with no gene match: 11. Germline CDR1 and CDR2: MGHRA and YSYEKL. The CDR3 extends over 14 amino acids. DNA of the CDR3: TGCGCCAGCAGCCAAGCCGGAGGGACTAGGATTCGGTTCTTC. As protein: CASSQAGGTRIRFF.

V and J are TRBV9 and TRBJ2-5; no clear D gene. Germline V gene data show CDR1 as SGDLS and CDR2 as YYNGEE. The V end was cut by 2 bases, the J end by 2 bases, with 16 bases between. There are 16 residues in the CDR3. This CDR3 is CASSVAADVIQETQYF. The DNA for the CDR3 is TGTGCCAGCAGCGTGGCCGCTGATGTAATACAAGAGACCCAGTACTTC. Using reference TRBV9 and TRBJ2-5 for the parts outside the CDR3, the full variable domain is DSGVTQTPKHLITATGQRVTLRCSPRSGDLSVYWYQQSLDQGLQFLIQYYNGEERAKGNILERFSAQQFPDLHSELNLSSLELGDSALYFCASSVAADVIQETQYFGPGTRLLVL.

There are many counts of this clonotype. The chain uses TRBV24-1 and TRBJ2-3; 8 bases map to TRBD2. Per germline, CDR1 KGHDR and CDR2 SFDVKD. The J segment lost 6 bases and the V segment lost 7 bases, leaving 14 bases of the junction unmatched. This CDR3 has 16 amino acids. CDR3 in amino acids: CATSPSDGRGLDTQYF. CDR3 DNA: TGTGCCACCAGCCCATCGGACGGGAGGGGACTGGATACGCAGTATTTT.

This clonotype was seen repeatedly, ten times or more. The chain recombines TRBV12-3 or TRBV12-4 with TRBJ2-5, with D uncertain. V lost 4 bases, J lost 13 bases, and 13 bases lay in between. The CDR3 totals 11 residues. The CDR3 reads CASSSRITLYF. CDR3 DNA: TGTGCCAGCAGTTCCCGTATAACATTGTACTTC.

At least ten counts were recorded for this clonotype. The chain has TRBV20-1 and TRBJ1-1; D is uncertain. The germline V and J ends were trimmed by 6 bases and 0 bases, with 20 bases remaining between them. The germline V gene has CDR1 DFQATT and CDR2 SNEGSKA (reference sequence). The CDR3 spans 16 residues. CDR3 loop: CSADGEGPHMNTEAFF. CDR3 nucleotide sequence: TGCAGTGCCGATGGGGAAGGGCCCCACATGAACACTGAAGCTTTCTTT.

This chain connects TRBV6-1 to TRBJ1-5; 11 nucleotides line up with TRBD1. CDR1 and CDR2 from the germline V gene are MNHNS and SASEGT. After removal of 4 bases from V and 6 bases from J, the junction contained 8 bases not matched to a gene. The CDR3 is 16 residues long. The CDR3 DNA reads TGTGCCAGCAGTGGAGCCGGGACAGGGGGGAGTCAGCCCCAGCATTTT. Translated, it gives CASSGAGTGGSQPQHF.

This clonotype was seen ten or more times. The CDR3 sequence: CASSTGGTEAFF. The DNA for the CDR3 is TGTGCCAGCAGTACAGGGGGCACTGAAGCTTTCTTT. The chain links TRBV27 to TRBJ1-1, with 8 bases fitting TRBD1. CDR1 and CDR2 from the germline V gene are MNHEY and SMNVEV (reference sequence). This CDR3 is built from 12 residues. V shed 5 bases and J 4 bases; nucleotides not matched to a gene: 0.

This clonotype was found many times. The V call is TRBV12-3 or TRBV12-4, the J call TRBJ1-2; weak D call: TRBD1 (5 bases). V was pared by 6 bases and J by 2 bases, with 7 bases between. The CDR3 sequence is 12 residues long. CDR3 protein: CASRDINYGYTF. CDR3 coding DNA: TGTGCCAGCAGGGACATCAACTATGGCTACACCTTC.

This clonotype was detected many times. The chain links TRBV29-1 to TRBJ2-7; no clear D. V shed 4 bases and J shed 2 bases, with 12 bases lying between them. Germline V gene sequence: CDR1 SQVTM, CDR2 ANQGSEA. This CDR3 contains 13 residues. DNA for the CDR3: TGCAGCGTTGTCCTAGGACGAACCTACGAGCAGTACTTC. Its translation: CSVVLGRTYEQYF.

This clonotype was detected ten times or more. The chain links TRBV7-9 to TRBJ2-4; D ambiguous. Germline V gene data show CDR1 as SEHNR and CDR2 as FQNEAQ (reference sequence). The ends were cut back, 1 base at V and 1 base at J, with 14 bases in the middle. The CDR3 is 17 residues long. The CDR3 reads CASSLVSTMRAKNIQYF. CDR3 coding DNA: TGTGCCAGCAGCTTAGTATCCACTATGCGGGCCAAAAACATTCAGTACTTC.

The table lists this clonotype with many counts. This chain joins TRBV20-1 and TRBJ2-1; D ambiguous. The CDR3 has 14 residues. CDR1 and CDR2 (germline): DFQATT, SNEGSKA (reference sequence). Trimming left V 3 bases short and J 4 bases short, with 13 bases between. In DNA, the CDR3 is TGCAGTGCTAGGGCACTTGTGGGGTACAATGAGCAGTTCTTC. It specifies CSARALVGYNEQFF.